A selection of T cell receptor beta chains follows, all from one sample in a study of cytomegalovirus exposure and HLA in healthy donors. Sequencing used immunoSEQ multiplex PCR; TCRdb keeps in-frame clones, though not all of them. The repertoire holds around 150,000 clones, with around 80% as singletons. Specimen: PBMCs. Receptor source: a male donor in good health and CMV-seropositive. The CDR3 runs from the conserved cysteine through the conserved F or W. D genes are given only for firm matches. Some rows have no size entry. The others give once, few or many, or a class for an expanded clone.

clone size	V gene	D gene	J gene	CDR3 DNA	CDR3 protein
-	TRBV5-1	-	TRBJ2-5	TGCGCCAGCAGGAAGCAGGGGTCCAACCAAGAGACCCAGTACTTC	CASRKQGSNQETQYF
-	TRBV29-1	-	TRBJ1-3	TGCAGCGTTGAAGAGACATTCGGATACGGAAACACCATATATTTT	CSVEETFGYGNTIYF
-	TRBV7-9	-	TRBJ1-1	TGTGCCAGCAGCCCCCAACGTCCCGTGGGGGCTCTTCGCGCTTTCTTT	CASSPQRPVGALRAFF
-	TRBV5-1	-	TRBJ2-1	TGCGCCAGCAGCTTTCTCACGGGAGATAGTGAGCAGTTCTTC	CASSFLTGDSEQFF
-	TRBV10-3	TRBD1	TRBJ2-7	TGTGCCATCAGAGGGACAGGGCCCCCCTACGAGCAGTACTTC	CAIRGTGPPYEQYF
-	TRBV25-1	-	TRBJ1-2	TGTGCCAGCAGCCACGGCGGATATGGCTACACCTTC	CASSHGGYGYTF
-	TRBV28	-	TRBJ1-3	TGTGCCAGCCGGGAAGATTTACGCAACACCATATATTTT	CASREDLRNTIYF
-	TRBV28	-	TRBJ2-7	TGTGCCAGCAGTTATAGCTCCTACGAGCAGTACTTC	CASSYSSYEQYF
-	TRBV11-3	-	TRBJ1-3	TGTGCCAGCAGCTTAGCCCAACCCAGGGGTTTTTCTGGAAACACCATATATTTT	CASSLAQPRGFSGNTIYF
-	TRBV27	-	TRBJ2-7	TGTGCCAGCAGTGGCCCATATTCCTACGAGCAGTACTTC	CASSGPYSYEQYF
few	TRBV25-1	-	TRBJ1-2	TGTGCCAGCGCAAACAGGGTCGGAGGCTACACCTTC	CASANRVGGYTF
once	TRBV4-1	-	TRBJ2-1	TGCGCCAGCAGCCAATCGGGAGAACCCTACAATGAGCAGTTCTTC	CASSQSGEPYNEQFF
-	TRBV5-1	-	TRBJ2-1	TGCGCCAGCAGTACGGGCAGGGGCGGCAATGAGCAGTTCTTC	CASSTGRGGNEQFF